This T cell receptor beta chain was sequenced during a study of blood T cell repertoires in COVID-19. Study-wide context: The United States, Italy and Spain provided the acute and convalescent COVID-19 samples. PBMCs, B-cell-depleted T cells, or T cells provided the cDNA or gDNA that made up the material.

The trim removed 4 bases at V and 1 base at J, leaving 3 bases unmatched. Looked up from germline, CDR1 is SGHDN and CDR2 is FVKESK. CDR3 length: 14 amino acids. Assay: immunoSEQ multiplex PCR; the TCRdb copy retains only in-frame clones and omits some. The sample contains roughly 200,000 clones, approximately 90% of which appear only once. Material: peripheral blood. The chain employs TRBV14 and TRBJ1-1, with 7 bases matching TRBD1. The receptor comes from a woman aged 18-29 years who had recovered from COVID-19. CDR3 DNA: TGTGCCAGCAGCCTCAGGGGGTGGAACACTGAAGCTTTCTTT. Translating gives CASSLRGWNTEAFF. Full variable domain (outside the CDR3, taken from reference TRBV14 and TRBJ1-1): EAGVTQFPSHSVIEKGQTVTLRCDPISGHDNLYWYRRVMGKEIKFLLHFVKESKQDESGMPNNRFLAERTGGTYSTLKVQPAELEDSGVYFCASSLRGWNTEAFFGQGTRLTVV.